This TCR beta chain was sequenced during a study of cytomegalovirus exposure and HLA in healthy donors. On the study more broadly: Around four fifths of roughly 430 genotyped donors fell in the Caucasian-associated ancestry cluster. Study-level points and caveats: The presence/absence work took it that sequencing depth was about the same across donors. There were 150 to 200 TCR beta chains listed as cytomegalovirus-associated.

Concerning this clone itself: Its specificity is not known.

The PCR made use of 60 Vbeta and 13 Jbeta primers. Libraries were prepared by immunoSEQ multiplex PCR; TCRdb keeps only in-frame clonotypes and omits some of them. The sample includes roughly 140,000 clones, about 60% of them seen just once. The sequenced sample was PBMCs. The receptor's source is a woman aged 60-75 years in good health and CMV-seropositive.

The CDR3 loop reads CASSLGTGPSKTQYF. The CDR3 nucleotides are TGTGCCAGCAGCTTAGGAACAGGCCCCAGCAAGACCCAGTACTTC. The chain employs TRBV7-9 and TRBJ2-5, with a weak D call TRBD1 (5 bases). Germline CDR1 and CDR2: SEHNR and FQNEAQ (reference sequence). This CDR3 has 15 amino acids. Trimming left V 1 base short and J 6 bases short, with 15 bases between.